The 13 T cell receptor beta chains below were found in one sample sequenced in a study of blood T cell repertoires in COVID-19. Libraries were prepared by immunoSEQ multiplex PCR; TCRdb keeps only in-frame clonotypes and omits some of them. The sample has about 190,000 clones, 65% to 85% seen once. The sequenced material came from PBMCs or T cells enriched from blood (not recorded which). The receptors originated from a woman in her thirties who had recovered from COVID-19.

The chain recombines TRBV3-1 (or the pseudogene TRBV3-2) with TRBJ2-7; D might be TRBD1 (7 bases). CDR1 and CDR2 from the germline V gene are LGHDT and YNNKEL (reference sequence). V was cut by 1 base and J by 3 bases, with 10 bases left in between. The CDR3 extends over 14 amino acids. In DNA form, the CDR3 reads TGTGCCAGCAGCCAAGTCAGGGGGGACTACGAGCAGTACTTC. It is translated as CASSQVRGDYEQYF.

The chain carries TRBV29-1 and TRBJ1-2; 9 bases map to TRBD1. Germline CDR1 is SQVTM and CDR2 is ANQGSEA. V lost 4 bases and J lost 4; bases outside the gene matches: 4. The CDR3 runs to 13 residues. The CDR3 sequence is CSVGGTGIYGYTF. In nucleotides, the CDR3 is TGCAGCGTTGGGGGGACAGGGATCTATGGCTACACCTTC.

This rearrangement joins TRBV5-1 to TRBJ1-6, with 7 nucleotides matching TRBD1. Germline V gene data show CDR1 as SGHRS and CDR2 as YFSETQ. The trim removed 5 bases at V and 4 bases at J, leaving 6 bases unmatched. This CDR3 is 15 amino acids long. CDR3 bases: TGCGCCAGCAGTGAAGGGACAGCGTATAATTCACCCCTCCACTTT. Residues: CASSEGTAYNSPLHF.

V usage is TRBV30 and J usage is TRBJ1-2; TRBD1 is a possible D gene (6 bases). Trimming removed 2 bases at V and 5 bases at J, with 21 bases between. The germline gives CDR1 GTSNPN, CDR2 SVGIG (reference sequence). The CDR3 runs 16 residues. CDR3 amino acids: CAWSTGSPPPTYGYTF. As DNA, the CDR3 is TGTGCCTGGAGTACAGGGTCCCCTCCTCCGACTTATGGCTACACCTTC.

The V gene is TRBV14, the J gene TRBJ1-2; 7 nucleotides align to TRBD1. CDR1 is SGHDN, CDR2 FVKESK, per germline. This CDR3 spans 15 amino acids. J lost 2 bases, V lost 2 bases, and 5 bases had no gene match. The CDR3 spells CASSQHRGSNYGYTF. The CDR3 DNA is TGTGCCAGCAGCCAACACAGGGGTTCGAACTATGGCTACACCTTC.

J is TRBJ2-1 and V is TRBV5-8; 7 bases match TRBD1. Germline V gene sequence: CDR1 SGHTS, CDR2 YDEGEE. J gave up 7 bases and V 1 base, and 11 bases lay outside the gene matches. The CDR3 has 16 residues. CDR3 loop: CASSLFARGRGNEQFF. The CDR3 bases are TGTGCCAGCAGCTTGTTTGCGAGGGGCAGGGGGAATGAGCAGTTCTTC.

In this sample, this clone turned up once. CDR3 in amino acids: CASSLAAGNTIYF. CDR3 bases: TGTGCCAGCAGCTTAGCAGCTGGAAACACCATATATTTT. The V call is TRBV11-2, the J call TRBJ1-3; D is undetermined. Germline loops: CDR1 SGHAT, CDR2 FQNNGV. V dropped 1 base and J dropped 2 bases, with 3 bases sitting between them. CDR3 length equals 13 residues.

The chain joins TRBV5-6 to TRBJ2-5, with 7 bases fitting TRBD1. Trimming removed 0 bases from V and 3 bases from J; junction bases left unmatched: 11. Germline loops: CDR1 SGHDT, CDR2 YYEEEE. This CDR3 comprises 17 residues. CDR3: CASSLVGQTLLKETQYF. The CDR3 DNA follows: TGTGCCAGCAGCTTGGTGGGACAGACCCTCTTGAAAGAGACCCAGTACTTC.

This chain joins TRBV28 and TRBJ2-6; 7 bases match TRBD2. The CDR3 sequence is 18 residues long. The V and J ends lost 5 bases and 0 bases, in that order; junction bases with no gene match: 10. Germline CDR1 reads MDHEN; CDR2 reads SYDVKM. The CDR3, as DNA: TGTGCCAGCAGTCTTGGACTAGGAAGGCGCTCTGGGGCCAACGTCCTGACTTTC. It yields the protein CASSLGLGRRSGANVLTF.

The CDR3 reads CASSFIRDTGELFF. In DNA, the CDR3 is TGTGCCAGCAGCTTCATCAGGGACACCGGGGAGCTGTTTTTT. The V and J genes are TRBV5-4 and TRBJ2-2, with a possible D match to TRBD1 (5 bases). The germline V gene encodes CDR1 SGHNT and CDR2 YYREEE (reference sequence). CDR3 length equals 14 residues. Trimming took off 2 bases at V and 3 bases at J, with 8 bases between the two ends.

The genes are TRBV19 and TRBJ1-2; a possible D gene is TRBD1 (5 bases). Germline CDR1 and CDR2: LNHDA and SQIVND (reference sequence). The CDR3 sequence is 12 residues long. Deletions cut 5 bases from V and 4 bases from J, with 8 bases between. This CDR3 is CASSDSLYGYTF. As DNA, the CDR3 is TGTGCCAGTAGTGACAGCCTCTATGGCTACACCTTC.

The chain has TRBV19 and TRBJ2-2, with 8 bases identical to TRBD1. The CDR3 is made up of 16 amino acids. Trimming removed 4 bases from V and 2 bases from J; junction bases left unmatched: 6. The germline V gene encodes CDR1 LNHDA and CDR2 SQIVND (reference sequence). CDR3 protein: CASSTNGQGNTGELFF. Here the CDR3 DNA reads TGTGCCAGTAGTACAAACGGACAGGGAAACACCGGGGAGCTGTTTTTT.

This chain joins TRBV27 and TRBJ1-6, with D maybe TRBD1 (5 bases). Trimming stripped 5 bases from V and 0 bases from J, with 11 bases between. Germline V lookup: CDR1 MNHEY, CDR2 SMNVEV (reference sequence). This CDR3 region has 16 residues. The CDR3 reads CASSQGFLSYNSPLHF. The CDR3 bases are TGTGCCAGCAGTCAGGGATTTCTCTCCTATAATTCACCCCTCCACTTT.